This TCR beta chain was obtained from a study of blood T cell repertoires in COVID-19. As for the study in general: Collection of acute and convalescent COVID-19 samples took place in the United States, Italy and Spain.

Measured with immunoSEQ multiplex PCR; TCRdb has only the in-frame clones, and not every one. The table has 85,000 to 130,000 clones, around nine tenths seen once. Germline values: CDR1 SGDLS, CDR2 YYNGEE. Trimming left V 4 bases short and J 6 bases short, with 10 bases between. The CDR3 is made up of 13 amino acids. This sequence joins TRBV9 and TRBJ2-2; D is perhaps TRBD1 (5 bases). Specimen: peripheral blood. This clonotype originated in a human donor in a cohort sampled during active COVID-19. The CDR3 loop reads CASSIRDSGELFF. The CDR3 DNA follows: TGTGCCAGCAGCATCAGGGATTCCGGGGAGCTGTTTTTT.